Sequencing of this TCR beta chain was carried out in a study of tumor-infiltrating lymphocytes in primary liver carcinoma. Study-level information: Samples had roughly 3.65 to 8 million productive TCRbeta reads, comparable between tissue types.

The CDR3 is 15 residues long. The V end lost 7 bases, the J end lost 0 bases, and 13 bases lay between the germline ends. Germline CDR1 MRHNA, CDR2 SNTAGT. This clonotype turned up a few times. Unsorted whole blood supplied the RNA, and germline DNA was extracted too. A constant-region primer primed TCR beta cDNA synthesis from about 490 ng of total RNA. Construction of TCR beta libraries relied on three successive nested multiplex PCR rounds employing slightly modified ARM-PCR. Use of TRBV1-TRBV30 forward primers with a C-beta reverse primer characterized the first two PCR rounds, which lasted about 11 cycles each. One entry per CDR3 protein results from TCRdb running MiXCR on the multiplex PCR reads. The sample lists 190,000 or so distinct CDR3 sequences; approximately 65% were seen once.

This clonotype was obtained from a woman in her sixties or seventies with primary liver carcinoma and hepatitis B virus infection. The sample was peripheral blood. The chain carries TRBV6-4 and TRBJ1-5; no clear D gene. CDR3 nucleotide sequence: TGTGCCAGCAAAGACCAACCTTTTAGCAATCAGCCCCAGCATTTT. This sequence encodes CASKDQPFSNQPQHF.